These T cell receptor beta chains were read from a single sample in a study of blood T cell repertoires in COVID-19. The assay was immunoSEQ multiplex PCR, and TCRdb's table has in-frame clones only and misses some. The top ten hold 1.5% to 2% of the sample, which has roughly 400,000 clones, roughly 89% seen once. The source material was PBMCs or T cells enriched from blood (not recorded which). These receptors were taken from a woman in her thirties who had recovered from COVID-19. The CDR3 runs from the conserved cysteine through the conserved F or W. The D gene is left open where the match is weak.

length: 19; V: TRBV18; J: TRBJ1-4; D: -; DNA: TGTGCCAGCTCACCATTAAGCATCATGGGGGCCGCAACTAATGAAAAACTGTTTTTT; CDR3: CASSPLSIMGAATNEKLFF
length: 12; V: TRBV29-1; J: TRBJ1-5; D: -; DNA: TGCAGCGTCGGAAACAGTGATCAGCCCCAGCATTTT; CDR3: CSVGNSDQPQHF
length: 15; V: TRBV5-4; J: TRBJ2-7; D: -; DNA: TGTGCCAGCAGCTCCGCCTTACATGAGAGGTACGAGCAGTACTTC; CDR3: CASSSALHERYEQYF
length: 18; V: TRBV5-4; J: TRBJ2-4; D: TRBD2; DNA: TGTGCCAGCAGCAGGGGACTAGCGGGACCGGAGGGTAAAAACATTCAGTACTTC; CDR3: CASSRGLAGPEGKNIQYF
length: 13; V: TRBV5-1; J: TRBJ1-1; D: -; DNA: TGCGCCAGCAGCTCCCAGGGAAACACTGAAGCTTTCTTT; CDR3: CASSSQGNTEAFF
length: 14; V: TRBV6-5; J: TRBJ1-5; D: -; DNA: TGTGCCAGCAGGGAGGGCAGGGACGGGCAGCCCCAGCATTTT; CDR3: CASREGRDGQPQHF
length: 14; V: TRBV29-1; J: TRBJ2-5; D: -; DNA: TGCAGCGTTTTACTGAGCACTAACCAAGAGACCCAGTACTTC; CDR3: CSVLLSTNQETQYF
length: 17; V: TRBV5-1; J: TRBJ2-1; D: TRBD1; DNA: TGCGCCAGCAGCTTGCTGGGACAGGACCTCTCCTACAATGAGCAGTTCTTC; CDR3: CASSLLGQDLSYNEQFF
length: 15; V: TRBV20-1; J: TRBJ2-7; D: TRBD1; DNA: TGCAGTGCTAGTGGGACAGGGGAGAGCTCCTACGAGCAGTACTTC; CDR3: CSASGTGESSYEQYF
length: 13; V: TRBV27; J: TRBJ1-2; D: TRBD1; DNA: TGTGCCAGCAGTGAGGGGACAGGATGGGGCTACACCTTC; CDR3: CASSEGTGWGYTF